This TCR beta chain was sequenced in a study of cytomegalovirus exposure and HLA in healthy donors. Across the study: From 150 million to 200 million T cells, an earlier analysis saw approximately 120 million unique TCR beta sequences.

PCR involved 60 Vbeta and 13 Jbeta primers. TCRdb's table, derived via immunoSEQ multiplex PCR, lists solely in-frame clones and lacks some. The sample gives some 100,000 clones, roughly 70% of which show up once; approximately 10% is in the top ten. In the case of this clone: Its antigen is currently unknown.

Findings and limits, study-wide: Most TCR beta V segments were productive about 90% or about 30% of the time in an earlier analysis.

The CDR3 consists of 16 residues. Germline-derived CDR1 and CDR2 are MNHEY and SVGAGI. Unmatched junction bases numbered 11, after V lost 4 bases and J lost 5 bases. It was healthy bone marrow donors who served as donors. The chain couples TRBV6-5 to TRBJ1-1; the match to TRBD1 covers 9 bases. The receptor was derived from a woman aged 45-65 years in good health and CMV-seropositive. The sequenced sample was PBMCs. As DNA, the CDR3 is TGTGCCAGCAGTTCCCCAAGACAGGGGGTTTGGACTGAAGCTTTCTTT. This encodes CASSSPRQGVWTEAFF.